The 17 T cell receptor beta chains below were found in one sample sequenced in a study of cytomegalovirus exposure and HLA in healthy donors. Primers: 60 Vbeta forward and 13 Jbeta reverse. The method was immunoSEQ multiplex PCR; TCRdb's version includes in-frame clones alone and lacks a portion of them. This table holds tens of thousands of clones, 70% to 85% found once. The sample consisted of PBMCs. These receptor sequences come from a man aged 60 to 75 in good health and CMV-seronegative.

The chain links TRBV6-5 to TRBJ1-3; TRBD1 agrees at 8 bases. The CDR3 is 15 amino acids. CDR1 and CDR2 (germline): MNHEY, SVGAGI. The ends lost 0 bases at V and 4 bases at J; junction bases unmatched: 2. CDR3 in DNA: TGTGCCAGCAGTTACTCGAGGACAGGGGGAAACACCATATATTTT. It translates to CASSYSRTGGNTIYF.

This sequence joins TRBV2 and TRBJ2-6; 7 bases map to TRBD1. Germline V gene data show CDR1 as SNHLY and CDR2 as FYNNEI. Trimming at V came to 7 bases and at J to 0 bases, leaving 6 bases not matched to a gene. This CDR3 contains 16 residues. CDR3 bases: TGTGCCAGCAAAGGGACAGTGAGCTCTGGGGCCAACGTCCTGACTTTC. It specifies CASKGTVSSGANVLTF.

V is TRBV6-1 and J is TRBJ1-3; D is unresolved. CDR1 and CDR2 (germline): MNHNS, SASEGT. The CDR3 totals 18 residues. Between the trimmed V and J ends, which lost 4 bases and 2 bases, there was a span of 21 bases. Written as DNA, the CDR3 is TGTGCCAGCAGTGTCTACGGGGTAAATCCTTTAACTGGAAACACCATATATTTT. Protein product: CASSVYGVNPLTGNTIYF.

The rearrangement links TRBV7-2 to TRBJ1-2; TRBD1 aligns across 8 bases. The CDR3 length is 14 residues. CDR1 SGHTA and CDR2 FQGNSA come from the germline V gene. The junction had 11 bases not matched to a gene; V was cut back by 5 bases and J by 9 bases. This CDR3 reads CASSQGTGVFRYTF. In DNA form, the CDR3 reads TGTGCCAGCAGCCAAGGGACAGGCGTTTTTCGCTACACCTTC.

J is TRBJ1-2 and V is TRBV6-1, with 8 nucleotides matching TRBD1. The V and J ends lost 2 bases and 4 bases, in that order; junction bases with no gene match: 9. Germline V gene sequence: CDR1 MNHNS, CDR2 SASEGT. The CDR3 contains 16 residues. CDR3 DNA sequence: TGTGCCAGCAGTGAAACTCGGACAGGGTCCTCCTATGGCTACACCTTC. Translation: CASSETRTGSSYGYTF.

The sample holds one count of this clone. The V call is TRBV7-8, the J call TRBJ2-1, with D tentatively TRBD2 (6 bases). Trimming shortened V by 5 bases and J by 8 bases, and 19 bases separated the two germline ends. The V gene's germline CDR1 is SGHVS and CDR2 FQNEAQ. This CDR3 comprises 15 residues. The CDR3 DNA sequence: TGTGCCAGCAGCCCTCGGACTGGCGGGGCCGATGAGCAGTTCTTC. Encoded protein: CASSPRTGGADEQFF.

This chain links TRBV7-9 with TRBJ2-3, with D possibly TRBD2 on 5 matching bases. In germline, CDR1 is SEHNR, CDR2 FQNEAQ (reference sequence). CDR3 length equals 14 residues. Trimming cost V 3 bases and J 6 bases, with 13 bases left between them. CDR3 DNA sequence: TGTGCCAGCAGCTTCGGCGGGCCCCGGGATACGCAGTATTTT. Protein product: CASSFGGPRDTQYF. Filled out from reference TRBV7-9 and TRBJ2-3, the complete variable domain reads DTGVSQNPRHKITKRGQNVTFRCDPISEHNRLYWYRQTLGQGPEFLTYFQNEAQLEKSRLLSDRFSAERPKGSFSTLEIQRTEQGDSAMYLCASSFGGPRDTQYFGPGTRLTVL.

J is TRBJ2-7 and V is TRBV27; maybe TRBD2 (6 bases). Looked up from germline, CDR1 is MNHEY and CDR2 is SMNVEV (reference sequence). CDR3 length: 13 residues. Trimming pared 4 bases from V and 4 bases from J, leaving 11 bases between. CDR3 amino acids: CASSYGRGYEQYF. In DNA, the CDR3 is TGTGCCAGCAGTTACGGGAGAGGATACGAGCAGTACTTC.

This chain joins TRBV6-5 and TRBJ1-6, with a possible D match to TRBD1 (6 bases). CDR1 is MNHEY, CDR2 SVGAGI, per germline. With 7 bases removed from V and 6 bases from J, the gap between germline ends came to 13 bases. The CDR3 extends over 14 amino acids. The CDR3 nucleotides are TGTGCCAGCACGAAGGGACAACCTAATTCACCCCTCCACTTT. Translation gives CASTKGQPNSPLHF.

This chain uses TRBV27 with TRBJ2-7; possible D gene TRBD2, 6 bases. The CDR3 is 13 residues long. Germline values: CDR1 MNHEY, CDR2 SMNVEV (reference sequence). Trimming removed 5 bases at V and 4 bases at J, with 12 bases between. CDR3 loop: CASSRGVLYEQYF. CDR3 sequence (DNA): TGTGCCAGCAGTCGCGGGGTATTATACGAGCAGTACTTC.

This clone appeared a few times. V and J are TRBV7-2 and TRBJ2-5, with 7 bases that match TRBD2. The CDR3 consists of 17 residues. Trimming removed 4 bases from V and 0 bases from J; junction bases left unmatched: 11. Per germline, CDR1 SGHTA and CDR2 FQGNSA. The CDR3 loop reads CASSSQSQGGYQETQYF. For the CDR3, the DNA is TGTGCCAGCAGCTCCCAATCTCAGGGAGGGTACCAAGAGACCCAGTACTTC.

V is TRBV5-8 and J is TRBJ2-1; the D gene is possibly TRBD1 (6 bases). The CDR3 is 12 residues long. V was clipped by 7 bases and J by 3 bases, with 8 bases between them. Germline assignment: CDR1 SGHTS and CDR2 YDEGEE. CDR3 amino acids: CASGTLYNEQFF. The CDR3 bases are TGTGCCAGCGGGACACTCTACAATGAGCAGTTCTTC.

This clone has more than one count but fewer than ten. This sequence joins TRBV11-3 and TRBJ2-7; D ambiguous. The CDR3 spans 13 residues. From germline, CDR1 is SGHNT and CDR2 YENEEA. The V end was cut by 5 bases, the J end by 1 base, with 9 bases between. The CDR3 here is CASSTGSSYEQYF. CDR3 coding DNA: TGTGCCAGCAGCACCGGGTCATCCTACGAGCAGTACTTC. Looking up the rest from reference TRBV11-3 and TRBJ2-7 gives the full variable domain: EAGVVQSPRYKIIEKKQPVAFWCNPISGHNTLYWYLQNLGQGPELLIRYENEEAVDDSQLPKDRFSAERLKGVDSTLKIQPAELGDSAVYLCASSTGSSYEQYFGPGTRLTVT.

The chain couples TRBV19 to TRBJ1-2; D gene uncertain. V lost 2 bases to trimming and J lost 8 bases, with 12 bases between them. The CDR3 has 13 residues. Looked up from germline, CDR1 is LNHDA and CDR2 is SQIVND (reference sequence). The CDR3 here is CASSIPTGLGYTF. The CDR3 bases are TGTGCCAGTAGTATACCGACGGGTTTGGGCTACACCTTC.

The chain is built from TRBV5-1 and TRBJ1-6; the D is unclear. The V gene's germline CDR1 is SGHRS and CDR2 YFSETQ. This CDR3 is 14 amino acids long. Trimming shortened V by 4 bases and J by 7 bases, and 12 bases separated the two germline ends. CDR3 nucleotides: TGCGCCAGCAGCACCTCGACACCGAATTCACCCCTCCACTTT. Translated, it gives CASSTSTPNSPLHF. The variable domain in full, with the rest retrieved from reference TRBV5-1 and TRBJ1-6, is KAGVTQTPRYLIKTRGQQVTLSCSPISGHRSVSWYQQTPGQGLQFLFEYFSETQRNKGNFPGRFSGRQFSNSRSEMNVSTLELGDSALYLCASSTSTPNSPLHFGNGTRLTVT.

The chain recombines TRBV2 with TRBJ2-1; 7 bases fit TRBD2. The germline V gene encodes CDR1 SNHLY and CDR2 FYNNEI. The CDR3 is 16 amino acids. The V gene end was trimmed by 7 bases and the J gene end by 0 bases; junction bases not matched to a gene: 9. The CDR3 coding sequence is TGTGCCAGCACCCCGGGGAGGGCTTCCTCCTACAATGAGCAGTTCTTC. The encoded protein is CASTPGRASSYNEQFF.

The V and J genes are TRBV2 and TRBJ2-2; 8 nucleotides align to TRBD1. CDR3 length equals 14 residues. J lost 5 bases, V lost 6 bases, and 5 bases had no gene match. Germline CDR1 is SNHLY and CDR2 is FYNNEI. This chain's CDR3 is CASRDRGGTGELFF. The CDR3 nucleotides read TGTGCCAGCAGAGACAGGGGTGGGACCGGGGAGCTGTTTTTT.